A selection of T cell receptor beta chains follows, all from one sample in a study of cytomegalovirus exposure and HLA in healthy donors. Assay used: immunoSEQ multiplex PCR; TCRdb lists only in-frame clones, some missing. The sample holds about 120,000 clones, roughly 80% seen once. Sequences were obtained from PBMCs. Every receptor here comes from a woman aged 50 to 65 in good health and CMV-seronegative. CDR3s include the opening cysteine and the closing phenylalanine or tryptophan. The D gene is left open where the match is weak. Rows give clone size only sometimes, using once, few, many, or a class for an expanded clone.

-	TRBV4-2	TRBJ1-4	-	CASSQQAGEKLFF	TGTGCCAGCAGCCAACAAGCAGGTGAAAAACTGTTTTTT
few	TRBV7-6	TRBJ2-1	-	CASSLSAGNEQFF	TGTGCCAGCAGCCTAAGCGCGGGGAATGAGCAGTTCTTC
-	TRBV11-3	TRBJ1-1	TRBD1	CASSSGTGDTEAFF	TGTGCCAGCAGCTCCGGGACAGGGGACACTGAAGCTTTCTTT
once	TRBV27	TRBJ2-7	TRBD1	CASSPRDRGREQYF	TGTGCCAGCAGTCCCCGGGACAGGGGAAGGGAGCAGTACTTC
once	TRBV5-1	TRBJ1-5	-	CASSPTAGGRSPQHF	TGCGCCAGCAGCCCAACGGCGGGGGGTAGATCCCCCCAGCATTTT
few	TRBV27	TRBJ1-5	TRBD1	CASSFGQGNQPQHF	TGTGCCAGCAGTTTCGGACAGGGAAATCAGCCCCAGCATTTT
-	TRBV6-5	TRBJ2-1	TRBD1	CASRSPGGDQFF	TGTGCCAGCAGGAGTCCAGGGGGCGATCAGTTCTTC
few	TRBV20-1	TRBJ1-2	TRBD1	CSAIRRGHTF	TGCAGTGCTATACGCAGGGGGCATACCTTC
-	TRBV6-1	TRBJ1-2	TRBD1	CASSDRGRDGYTF	TGTGCCAGCAGTGACAGGGGGCGCGATGGCTACACCTTC
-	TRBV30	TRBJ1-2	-	CAWSSTLGGYTF	TGTGCCTGGAGTTCCACGCTCGGGGGCTACACCTTC